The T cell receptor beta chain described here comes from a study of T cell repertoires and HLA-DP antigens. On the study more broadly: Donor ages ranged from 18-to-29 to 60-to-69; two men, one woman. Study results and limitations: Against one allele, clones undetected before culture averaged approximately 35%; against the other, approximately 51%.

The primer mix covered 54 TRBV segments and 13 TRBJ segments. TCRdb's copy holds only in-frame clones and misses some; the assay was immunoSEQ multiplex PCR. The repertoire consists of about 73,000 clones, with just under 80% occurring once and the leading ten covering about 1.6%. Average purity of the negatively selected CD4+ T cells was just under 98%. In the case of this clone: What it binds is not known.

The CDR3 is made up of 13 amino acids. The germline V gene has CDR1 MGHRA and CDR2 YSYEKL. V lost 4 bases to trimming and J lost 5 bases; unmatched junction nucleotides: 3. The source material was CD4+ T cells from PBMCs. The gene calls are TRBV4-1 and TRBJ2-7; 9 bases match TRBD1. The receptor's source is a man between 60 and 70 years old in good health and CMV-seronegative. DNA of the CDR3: TGCGCCAGCAGCCCGGGACAGGGACACGAGCAGTACTTC. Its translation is CASSPGQGHEQYF.